This T cell receptor beta chain was identified during a study of T cells in Graves' hyperthyroidism and ophthalmopathy. The source material, RNA transcripts, was used to amplify TCR beta CDR3 regions. First-round RT-PCR of the TCR CDR3 relied on the HTBI primer set. TCRdb used MiXCR to reprocess the multiplex PCR reads, holding one entry per CDR3 protein. The sample carries a few hundred thousand distinct CDR3 sequences, about a fifth recorded once. This CDR3 comprises 18 residues. Looked up from germline, CDR1 is KGHDR and CDR2 is SFDVKD. The J segment lost 0 bases and the V segment lost 3 bases, leaving 7 bases of the junction unmatched. This clonotype was detected only a few times. The antigen remains undetermined. At least 3 on the Clinical Activity Score was recorded for ophthalmopathy patients, who also had NOSPECS grade at least 4 and duration under 3 months. The authors took PBMCs from about 9.5 ml fresh peripheral blood.

Study-level points and caveats: Most thyroid clonotypes that were expanded above 0.001 also turned up in blood.

Material for sequencing was blood. The chain has TRBV24-1 and TRBJ2-3, with 11 positions matching TRBD1. The clonotype originates from a man aged 18 to 35 with Graves' ophthalmopathy. The CDR3 reads CATSDPLGQGASTDTQYF. As DNA, the CDR3 is TGTGCCACCAGTGATCCGCTAGGACAGGGGGCAAGCACAGATACGCAGTATTTT.